The following is a TCR beta chain sequence with its context. The data belong to a study of blood T cell repertoires in COVID-19. Study-level background: Spain, Italy and the United States supplied samples that represented acute and convalescent COVID-19.

The assay was immunoSEQ multiplex PCR, and TCRdb's table has in-frame clones only and misses some. Of some 300,000 clones listed, 70% to 90% are singletons. V was pared by 10 bases and J by 4 bases, with 7 bases of the junction left unmatched. This CDR3 is built from 13 residues. Germline V gene lookup returns CDR1 ENHRY and CDR2 SYGVKD. The origin of this receptor is a woman between 50 and 59 years old with active or convalescent COVID-19. The chain has TRBV10-3 and TRBJ1-1; 9 bases agree with TRBD1. Sequenced: peripheral blood. CDR3 DNA sequence: TGTGCCAGTACTGGGACAGGGCGCACTGAAGCTTTCTTT. It translates to CASTGTGRTEAFF.